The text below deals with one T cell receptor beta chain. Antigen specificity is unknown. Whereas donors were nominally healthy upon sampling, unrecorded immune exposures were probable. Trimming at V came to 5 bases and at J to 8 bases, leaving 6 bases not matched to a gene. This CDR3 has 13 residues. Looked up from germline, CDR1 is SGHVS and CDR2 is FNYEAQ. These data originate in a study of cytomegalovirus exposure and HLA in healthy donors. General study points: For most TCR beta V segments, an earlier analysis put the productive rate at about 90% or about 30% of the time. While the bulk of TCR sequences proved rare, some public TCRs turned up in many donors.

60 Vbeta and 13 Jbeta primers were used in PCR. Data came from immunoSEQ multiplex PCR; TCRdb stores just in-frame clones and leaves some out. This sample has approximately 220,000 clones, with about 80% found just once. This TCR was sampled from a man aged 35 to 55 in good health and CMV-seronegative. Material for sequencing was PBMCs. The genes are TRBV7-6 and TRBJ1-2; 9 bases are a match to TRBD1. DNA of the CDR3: TGTGCCAGCAGCCAGGGACAGGGACTCGGCTACACCTTC. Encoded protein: CASSQGQGLGYTF. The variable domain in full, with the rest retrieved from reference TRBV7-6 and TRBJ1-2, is GAGVSQSPRYKVTKRGQDVALRCDPISGHVSLYWYRQALGQGPEFLTYFNYEAQQDKSGLPNDRFSAERPEGSISTLTIQRTEQRDSAMYRCASSQGQGLGYTFGSGTRLTVV.